This T cell receptor (beta chain) was recorded in a study of shared clonotypes between healthy human individuals. At the deep level, the assay was run. Sequenced by immunoSEQ multiplex PCR; TCRdb stores in-frame clones only, minus some. The table shows some 1 million clones, with around 74% occurring only once. CDR3 length: 14 amino acids. Germline trimming cut 4 bases from V and 1 base from J; bases unmatched to any gene: 3. CDR1 and CDR2 (germline): MRHNA, SNTAGT. Healthy adults negative for HIV, lacking recent acute infections or vaccinations, served as donors. Those who donated, Caucasian adults without exception, all lived in Nashville, Tennessee.

The clonotype comes from a man aged 18 to 30 in good health. This sequence joins TRBV6-4 and TRBJ1-1, with 7 bases that match TRBD1. The sample comprised memory CD4+ T cells sorted from blood. The subset denotes: CD45RA-negative fraction. This CDR3 is CASSVDRANTEAFF. CDR3 in DNA: TGTGCCAGCAGTGTAGACAGGGCGAACACTGAAGCTTTCTTT.